This TCR beta chain was recovered during a study of blood T cell repertoires in COVID-19. Sequencing was performed with immunoSEQ multiplex PCR; in TCRdb, only in-frame clones are kept and a portion is missing. This repertoire shows around 260,000 clones, 80% to 90% found once; its top ten account for about 10%. V dropped 6 bases and J dropped 10; count of bases not matched to a gene: 6. CDR3 length equals 14 residues. CDR1 and CDR2 from the germline V gene are LNHDA and SQIVND (reference sequence). Input material: peripheral blood. The receptor was derived from a woman in her 70s with COVID-19, enrolled during active disease. The rearrangement links TRBV19 to TRBJ2-1; TRBD2 agrees at 13 bases. This CDR3 reads CASRGLAGAREQFF. CDR3 nucleotide sequence: TGTGCCAGTAGAGGACTAGCGGGAGCCCGGGAGCAGTTCTTC.